The present T cell receptor (beta chain) was sequenced within a study of blood T cell repertoires in COVID-19. Germline V gives CDR1 LNHDA, CDR2 SQIVND (reference sequence). The ends lost 6 bases at V and 2 bases at J; junction bases unmatched: 18. The CDR3 sequence is 19 residues long. Produced via immunoSEQ multiplex PCR; TCRdb's table is partial and in-frame only. The table has about 26,000 clones, nearly 90% seen once. The source of this sequence is a man between 65 and 80 years old with acute or convalescent COVID-19. Sequencing was performed on peripheral blood. The rearrangement uses TRBV19 and TRBJ2-4; 8 bases agree with TRBD2. DNA of the CDR3: TGTGCCAGTAGAGCCTCTCTGGGAGCGGGAGAGGTAACCAAAAACATTCAGTACTTC. Translating it yields CASRASLGAGEVTKNIQYF.